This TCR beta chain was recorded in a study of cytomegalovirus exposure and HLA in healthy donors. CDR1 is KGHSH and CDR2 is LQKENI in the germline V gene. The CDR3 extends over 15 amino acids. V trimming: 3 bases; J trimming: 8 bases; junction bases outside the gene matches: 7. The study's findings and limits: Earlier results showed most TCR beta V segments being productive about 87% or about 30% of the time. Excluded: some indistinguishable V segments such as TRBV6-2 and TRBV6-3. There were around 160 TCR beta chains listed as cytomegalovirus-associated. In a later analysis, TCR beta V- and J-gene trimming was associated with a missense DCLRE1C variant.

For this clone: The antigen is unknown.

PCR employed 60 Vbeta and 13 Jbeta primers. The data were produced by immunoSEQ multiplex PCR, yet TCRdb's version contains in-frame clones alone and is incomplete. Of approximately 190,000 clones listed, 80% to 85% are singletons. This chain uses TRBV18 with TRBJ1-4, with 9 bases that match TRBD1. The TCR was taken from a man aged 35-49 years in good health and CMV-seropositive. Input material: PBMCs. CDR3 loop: CASSPSTGGREKLFF. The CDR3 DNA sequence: TGTGCCAGCTCACCGTCTACAGGGGGCCGAGAAAAACTGTTTTTT. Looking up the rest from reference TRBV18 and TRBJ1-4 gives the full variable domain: NAGVMQNPRHLVRRRGQEARLRCSPMKGHSHVYWYRQLPEEGLKFMVYLQKENIIDESGMPKERFSAEFPKEGPSILRIQQVVRGDSAAYFCASSPSTGGREKLFFGSGTQLSVL.